This TCR beta chain was sequenced during a study of T cells in Graves' hyperthyroidism and ophthalmopathy (dated by TCRdb to between 2019 and 2020). With respect to the entire study: Peripheral blood samples were taken at the time of initial diagnosis, prior to any treatment. To identify TCR V-J signatures that set the groups apart, the researchers used a discovery cohort of about a hundred patients, made up of 40 to 45 with Graves' ophthalmopathy and around 58 with stable Graves' hyperthyroidism. Whether ophthalmopathy could be predicted prospectively was tested in an independent validation cohort made up of 18 hyperthyroidism patients plus 17 patients who later progressed to ophthalmopathy. The approximately 100 discovery patients were divided at random into training and test sets in a 7:3 ratio. In roughly six Graves' hyperthyroidism patients, the study also compared T-cell repertoires from thyroid tissue with T-cell repertoires from blood. Once sampling was done, hyperthyroidism patients were given methimazole at a starting dose of 30 mg daily, whereas ophthalmopathy patients were given high-dose intravenous methylprednisolone. TCR Vbeta CDR3 sequencing of 135 peripheral blood samples (over 40 ophthalmopathy, 75 hyperthyroidism and roughly 17 progressor patients) is reported in the paper. Points the paper makes about the study in general: Blood samples also contained most of the expanded thyroid clonotypes (frequency above 0.001), which suggests that blood repertoires may reflect thyroid immune responses. During validation, the model predicted progression to ophthalmopathy a median of approximately 7 months ahead of onset, with around 70% sensitivity and 72.22% specificity. A 13 V-J signature model separated ophthalmopathy from stable hyperthyroidism, with approximately 87% sensitivity and 81% to 83% specificity in cross-validation and 80%/75% in testing. Sample size was not statistically predetermined, and investigators were not blinded to group allocation.

As to this clonotype: Its antigen target is currently unknown. No qualities accompany the bases; no much larger clone lies one base away.

TCR beta CDR3 regions were amplified from RNA transcripts. The first round of RT-PCR for the TCR CDR3 was performed with the HTBI primer set and the Qiagen OneStep RT-PCR kit. Libraries were constructed in a second round of multiplex PCR, after which size selection and purification were performed. Libraries were sequenced paired-end with 100 bp reads on an Illumina HiSeq2000. For the original study's pipeline: Raw data were processed with SOAPnuke, discarding reads with adapters, uncalled bases, mean Phred below 15, or no exact constant-primer or identifier match. High-quality paired reads were merged using COPE v1.2.5, and each unique nucleotide sequence was defined as a clonotype. Clonotypes were aligned to IMGT TRBV, TRBD and TRBJ reference segments using MiTCR v1.1. Only V-J combinations with frequency above 0.0001, covering 99.2% of repertoires, were analysed. A TCS score was defined as the ratio of F50 (clonal expansion) to E x V (chaos), with BLOSUM62-based TCRdist applied between CDR3 peptides within each V-J. Welch's t-statistics and random forest reduced around 520 V-J features to 13, which were used in a naive Bayes classifier (R e1071). TCRdb reran the public reads through fastp at Q25 and MiXCR, keeping productive beta chains. Rows are combined by CDR3 protein, so each entry shows the most common genes and DNA. What appears here as the V and J calls and clone size reflects TCRdb's work, not the paper's. In this sample the table shows around 520,000 distinct CDR3 sequences, 14% of which occur a single time. Around 14% of the sample rests with the top ten.

Graves' hyperthyroidism was defined as stable when no progression to ophthalmopathy occurred over 18 months of follow-up. Hyperthyroidism patients were newly diagnosed, had a disease duration of under 2 months, and were aged 18 to 65 years. Any patient with an uncontrolled infection, another autoimmune disease, pregnancy or lactation was excluded. Diagnoses were based on clinical symptoms, serum thyroxine and TRAb, thyroid ultrasound and orbital computed tomography. Ficoll-Paque density gradient centrifugation was used to isolate PBMCs from 8.5 to 10 ml of fresh peripheral blood. Total RNA was extracted with Trizol reagent, and quality was checked on an Agilent 2100 Bioanalyzer. V is cut back by 6 bases and J by 7 bases, with 4 bases in the junction unmatched. The CDR3 runs 13 amino acids, cysteine and phenylalanine included. Just the 39-base CDR3 DNA is kept, in frame starting at base 1.

The source is a woman aged 40 to 50 with Graves' hyperthyroidism. This receptor chain uses TRBV12-3 or TRBV12-4 and TRBJ2-2, and 8 junction bases match TRBD1. Source material: blood. The CDR3 in this case is CASSQGAIGELFF. The bases are TGTGCCAGCAGCCAGGGGGCGATCGGGGAGCTGTTTTTT.